This T cell receptor (beta chain) was captured by sequencing in a study of shared clonotypes between healthy human individuals. General study results and limits: Memory subsets generally showed lower estimated richness than naive subsets.

Sequencing used immunoSEQ multiplex PCR; TCRdb keeps in-frame clones, though not all of them. Of about 2 million clones listed, roughly 94% are singletons. V lost 5 bases and J lost 0, with 17 bases in between. Per the germline V gene, CDR1 is SGHDT and CDR2 is YYEEEE. This CDR3 region has 16 residues. As defined, naive CD8 cells were CD45RO-negative and positively selected for CCR7, with terminally differentiated effector memory CD45RA+ cells excluded. Details on this clone: The antigen is not known.

This receptor was taken from a man younger than 30 in good health. The rearrangement uses TRBV5-6 and TRBJ1-2; D is perhaps TRBD1 (6 bases). Sequenced input: naive CD8+ T cells sorted from blood. CDR3 region: CASRLWGGQPNYGYTF. The DNA of the CDR3 is TGTGCCAGCAGGTTGTGGGGAGGACAGCCTAACTATGGCTACACCTTC.